This paragraph covers one T cell receptor beta chain sequence. No antigen is known for it. Within one base of it there is no much larger clone, and no base qualities were kept. Participants in the prospective study were aged about 18 to 95 years, lived in 24 United States geographic areas, and enrolled through a virtual design. In the prospective study, participants were assigned to cohorts based on the clinical history participants reported in a screening survey and a study questionnaire. A participant counted as exposed if, within 2 weeks of entering the study, that participant had been in contact with someone who had a PCR-confirmed or clinician-diagnosed COVID-19 case. Each participant in the prospective study had whole blood, serum and a nasopharyngeal or oropharyngeal swab collected by mobile phlebotomists. Additional blood draws and questionnaires over an approximately two-month period could optionally be provided by prospective study participants. Before DNA extraction, prospective study blood samples were shipped either frozen or at room temperature.

The data originate from a study of blood T cell repertoires in COVID-19 (dated by TCRdb to between 2020 and 2021). Looking at the study overall: The collaborator samples originated in the United States, Italy and Spain and spanned the acute and convalescent phases of COVID-19. Subjects who had been exposed to COVID-19, were actively infected with it, or had recovered from it provided the deeply sampled blood TCRbeta repertoires that made up the dataset. The prospective study material was composed of cDNA or gDNA derived from T cells, B-cell-depleted T cells, or PBMCs. The samples were drawn from the first 160 participants of the ongoing ImmuneRACE study and from 1,200 or so subjects provided by 6 global collaborators. The repertoires were made available in a free public database intended to serve as a resource for research on the immune response to SARS-CoV-2. Sample metadata almost always included a de-identified subject ID, COVID-19 status, age in years and sex. Where available, HLA class I and class II types were taken from metadata supplied by the sample provider and were not determined by assay-based typing. Study-level results and caveats: How much clinical and demographic metadata was included differed by source and by participant, and the metadata was provided uncurated.

From the cysteine through the phenylalanine, the CDR3 covers 12 amino acids. Left in the record is the CDR3 DNA by itself, 36 bases read in frame from the first base. V sheds 10 bases and J sheds 10 bases, leaving 17 bases between their ends. CDR1 WNHNN and CDR2 SYGVQD are derived from the germline V gene (reference sequence). TCRbeta CDR3 regions were amplified from genomic DNA using the immunoSEQ Assay, a bias-controlled multiplex PCR. In the source study's methods: Nucleated cell counts per sample were estimated from amplification of reference gene primers within the assay. Sequence reads were collapsed and filtered to measure the absolute abundance of every unique TCRbeta CDR3 rearrangement. Productive Simpson clonality was computed per sample as the square root of Simpson's diversity index over productive rearrangements. Drawn from immuneACCESS, this table holds only the in-frame rearrangements with V and J called that TCRdb kept. Clones are partly lost; checked studies trace under half to an unresolved V gene and leave the rest unexplained. V and J calls and clone size are given by that table; D and trimming were obtained from the DNA. Present in this sample are around 400,000 clones, more than 85% of which were seen just once. The ten top clones hold around 0.94% of the sample.

The sequence came from a woman in her thirties or forties who had been exposed to COVID-19. Sequenced sample: PBMCs or T cells enriched from blood (not recorded which). Rearrangement joined TRBV10-1 to TRBJ2-1; a tentative D call is TRBD1 (7 bases match). The CDR3 protein sequence reads: CATRGAGTEQFF. The DNA reads TGCGCCACCAGGGGGGCCGGGACAGAGCAGTTCTTC.